This TCR beta chain was sequenced in a study of early T cells in non-severe SARS-CoV-2 infection. The study's findings and limits: Matching against VDJdb likely underestimated virus-specific expansions, favoring anti-spike CD8.

To note about this clonotype: What it recognizes is unknown.

MiXCR, applied by TCRdb to the 5' RACE reads, yields one record per CDR3 protein. The sample includes 55,000 to 75,000 distinct CDR3 sequences, about 8% of them seen just once. The clonotype comes from an adult who was a healthcare worker with PCR-confirmed SARS-CoV-2 infection or an uninfected control (not recorded which). The sample was whole blood.

The CDR3 loop is CASSSPGFAGANVLTF. The CDR3 region has the DNA TGTGCCAGCAGTTCCCCCGGGTTCGCTGGGGCCAACGTCCTGACTTTC. This chain connects TRBV28 to TRBJ2-6; D not resolved. CDR3 length equals 16 residues. Germline CDR1 MDHEN, CDR2 SYDVKM. V lost 4 bases, J lost 2 bases, and 12 bases lay in between. Based on the CDR3 plus reference TRBV28 and TRBJ2-6, the full variable domain is DVKVTQSSRYLVKRTGEKVFLECVQDMDHENMFWYRQDPGLGLRLIYFSYDVKMKEKGDIPEGYSVSREKKERFSLILESASTNQTSMYLCASSSPGFAGANVLTFGAGSRLTVL.